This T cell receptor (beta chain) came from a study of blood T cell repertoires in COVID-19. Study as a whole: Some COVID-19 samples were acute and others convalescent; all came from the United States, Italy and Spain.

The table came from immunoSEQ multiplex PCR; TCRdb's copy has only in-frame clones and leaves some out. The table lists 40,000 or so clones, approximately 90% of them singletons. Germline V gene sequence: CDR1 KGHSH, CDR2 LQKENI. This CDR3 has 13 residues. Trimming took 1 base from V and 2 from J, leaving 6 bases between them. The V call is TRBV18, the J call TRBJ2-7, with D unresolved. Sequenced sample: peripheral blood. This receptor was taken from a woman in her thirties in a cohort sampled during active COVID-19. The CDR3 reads CASSPQETYEQYF. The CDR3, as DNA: TGTGCCAGCTCACCACAAGAGACCTACGAGCAGTACTTC.